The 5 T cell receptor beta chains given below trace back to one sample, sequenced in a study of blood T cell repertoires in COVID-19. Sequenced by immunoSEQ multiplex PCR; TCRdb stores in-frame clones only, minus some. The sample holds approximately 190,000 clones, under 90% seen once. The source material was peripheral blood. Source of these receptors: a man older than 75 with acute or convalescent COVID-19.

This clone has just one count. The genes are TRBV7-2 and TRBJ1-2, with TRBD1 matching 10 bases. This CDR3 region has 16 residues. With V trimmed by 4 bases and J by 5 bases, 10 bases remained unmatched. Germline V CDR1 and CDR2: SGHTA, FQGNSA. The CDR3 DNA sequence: TGTGCCAGCAGCTCAGGACAGGGGGTACCTCCTTATGGCTACACCTTC. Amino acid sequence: CASSSGQGVPPYGYTF.

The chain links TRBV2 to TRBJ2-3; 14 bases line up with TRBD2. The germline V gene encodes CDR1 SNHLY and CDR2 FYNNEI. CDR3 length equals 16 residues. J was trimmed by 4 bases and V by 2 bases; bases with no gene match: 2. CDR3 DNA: TGTGCCAGCAGTGAATCGGGACTAGCGGGAGCAGATACGCAGTATTTT. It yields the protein CASSESGLAGADTQYF.

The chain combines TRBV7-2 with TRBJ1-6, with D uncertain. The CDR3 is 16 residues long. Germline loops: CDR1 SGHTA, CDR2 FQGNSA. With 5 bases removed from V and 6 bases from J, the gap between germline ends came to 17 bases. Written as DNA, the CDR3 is TGTGCCAGCAGCCCGAATAGGAGACGGTCTAATTCACCCCTCCACTTT. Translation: CASSPNRRRSNSPLHF.

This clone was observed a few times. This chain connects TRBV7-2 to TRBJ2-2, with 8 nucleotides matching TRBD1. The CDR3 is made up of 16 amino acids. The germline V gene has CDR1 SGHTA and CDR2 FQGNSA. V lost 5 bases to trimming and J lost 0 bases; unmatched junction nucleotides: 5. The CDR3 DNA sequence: TGTGCCAGCAGCCGGACAGGGTCCCCGAACACCGGGGAGCTGTTTTTT. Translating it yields CASSRTGSPNTGELFF.

The CDR3: CASSYGGRSDTQYF. DNA for the CDR3: TGTGCCAGCAGCTACGGGGGTCGATCAGATACGCAGTATTTT. The rearrangement joins TRBV7-2 to TRBJ2-3; perhaps TRBD2 as D (6 bases). Germline CDR1 is SGHTA and CDR2 is FQGNSA. This CDR3 spans 14 amino acids. Between the trimmed V and J ends, which lost 4 bases and 4 bases, there was a span of 12 bases. Full variable domain (remainder filled in from reference TRBV7-2 and TRBJ2-3): GAGVSQSPSNKVTEKGKDVELRCDPISGHTALYWYRQSLGQGLEFLIYFQGNSAPDKSGLPSDRFSAERTGGSVSTLTIQRTQQEDSAVYLCASSYGGRSDTQYFGPGTRLTVL.